This TCR beta chain was recovered during a study of radiotherapy plus CTLA-4 blockade in lung cancer. General study results and limits: Per reports, early blood T cell clone dynamics, plus interferon-beta, forecast response most strongly.

In its sample, this clone was seen once. Antigen: not known. Focal radiation and CTLA-4 blockade (ipilimumab) were tested in chemo-refractory metastatic non-small-cell lung cancer patients. The data were produced by immunoSEQ multiplex PCR, yet TCRdb's version contains in-frame clones alone and is incomplete. In the table there are tens of thousands of clones, roughly 76% of which are singletons. V shed 0 bases and J shed 7 bases, with 13 bases lying between them. CDR3 length equals 15 residues. In germline, CDR1 is MRHNA, CDR2 SNTAGT. This specimen consisted of peripheral blood, obtained from a patient treated with radiotherapy plus ipilimumab. This sequence joins TRBV6-4 and TRBJ2-1; D not certain. The receptor's source is a human donor with non-small cell lung cancer who had stable disease on radiotherapy plus ipilimumab. CDR3 DNA sequence: TGTGCCAGCAGTGACTCGATCCGACCGGCTAATGAGCAGTTCTTC. Its protein is CASSDSIRPANEQFF.